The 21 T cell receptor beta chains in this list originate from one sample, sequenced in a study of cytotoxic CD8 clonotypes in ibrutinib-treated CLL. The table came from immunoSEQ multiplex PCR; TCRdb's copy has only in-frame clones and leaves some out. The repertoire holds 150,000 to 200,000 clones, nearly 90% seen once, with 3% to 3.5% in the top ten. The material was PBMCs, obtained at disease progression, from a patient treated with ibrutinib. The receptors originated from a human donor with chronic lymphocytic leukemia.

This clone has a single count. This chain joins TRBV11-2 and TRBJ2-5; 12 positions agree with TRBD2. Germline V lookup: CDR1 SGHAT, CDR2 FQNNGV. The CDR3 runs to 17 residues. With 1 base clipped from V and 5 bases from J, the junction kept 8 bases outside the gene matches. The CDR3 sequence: CASSLGASGRAEETQYF. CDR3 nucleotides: TGTGCCAGCAGCTTAGGGGCTAGCGGGAGGGCCGAGGAGACCCAGTACTTC.

This chain's CDR3 is CASSPRGSAAAKNIQYF. In DNA form, the CDR3 reads TGTGCCAGCAGTCCAAGGGGGAGTGCGGCGGCCAAAAACATTCAGTACTTC. This chain links TRBV28 with TRBJ2-4; D possibly corresponds to TRBD1 (6 bases). This CDR3 comprises 17 residues. V lost 5 bases and J lost 1, with 18 bases in between. The germline gives CDR1 MDHEN, CDR2 SYDVKM.

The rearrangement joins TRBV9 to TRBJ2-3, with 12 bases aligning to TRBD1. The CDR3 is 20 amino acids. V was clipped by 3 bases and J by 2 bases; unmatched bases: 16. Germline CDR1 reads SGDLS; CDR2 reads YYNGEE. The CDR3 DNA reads TGTGCCAGCAGCGAAGGGCCGGGACAGGGGGCAAACACTGACACAGATACGCAGTATTTT. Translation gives CASSEGPGQGANTDTDTQYF.

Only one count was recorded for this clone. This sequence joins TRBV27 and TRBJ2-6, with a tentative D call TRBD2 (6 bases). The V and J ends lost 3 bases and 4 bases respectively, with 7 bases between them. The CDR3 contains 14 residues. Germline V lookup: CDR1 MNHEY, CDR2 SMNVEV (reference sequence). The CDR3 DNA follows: TGTGCCAGCAGTTTCGGGAGCGGGGCCAACGTCCTGACTTTC. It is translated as CASSFGSGANVLTF.

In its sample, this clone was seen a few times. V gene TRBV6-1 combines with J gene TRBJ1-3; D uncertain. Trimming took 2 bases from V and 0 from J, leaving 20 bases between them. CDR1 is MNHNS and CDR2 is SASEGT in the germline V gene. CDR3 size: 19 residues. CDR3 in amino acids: CASSEFTAFTQFSGNTIYF. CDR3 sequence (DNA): TGTGCCAGCAGTGAATTCACAGCCTTTACACAATTCTCTGGAAACACCATATATTTT.

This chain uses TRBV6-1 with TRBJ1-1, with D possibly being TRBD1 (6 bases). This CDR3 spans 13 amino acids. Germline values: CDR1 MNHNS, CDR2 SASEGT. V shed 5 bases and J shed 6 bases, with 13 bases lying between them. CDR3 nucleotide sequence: TGTGCCAGCAGTAGAACTGGGGGCCCTGAAGCTTTCTTT. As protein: CASSRTGGPEAFF.

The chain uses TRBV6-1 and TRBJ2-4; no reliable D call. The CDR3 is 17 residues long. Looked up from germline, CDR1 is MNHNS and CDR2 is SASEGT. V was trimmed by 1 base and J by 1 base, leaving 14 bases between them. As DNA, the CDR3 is TGTGCCAGCAGTGAAGGCCGCGGTCGGAGCGCCAAAAACATTCAGTACTTC. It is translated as CASSEGRGRSAKNIQYF.

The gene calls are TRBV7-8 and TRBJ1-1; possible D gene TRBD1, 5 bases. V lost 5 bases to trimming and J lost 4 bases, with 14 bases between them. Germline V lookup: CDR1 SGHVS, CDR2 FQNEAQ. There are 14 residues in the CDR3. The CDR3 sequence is CASSTTVGGTEAFF. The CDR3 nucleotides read TGTGCCAGCAGCACGACCGTTGGGGGCACTGAAGCTTTCTTT.

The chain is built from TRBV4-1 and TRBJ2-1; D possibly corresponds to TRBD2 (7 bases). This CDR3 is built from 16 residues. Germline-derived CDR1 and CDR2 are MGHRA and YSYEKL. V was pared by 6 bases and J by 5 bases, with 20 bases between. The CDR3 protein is CASSGQTSRGNNEQFF. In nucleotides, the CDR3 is TGCGCCAGCAGTGGACAGACTAGCCGGGGTAACAATGAGCAGTTCTTC.

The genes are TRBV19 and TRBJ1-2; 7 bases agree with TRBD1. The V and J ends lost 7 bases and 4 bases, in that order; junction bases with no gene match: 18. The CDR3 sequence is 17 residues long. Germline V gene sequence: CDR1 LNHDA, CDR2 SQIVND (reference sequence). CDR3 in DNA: TGTGCCAGTACCCTCAGGGGGAAGACGAGATTGACCTATGGCTACACCTTC. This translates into CASTLRGKTRLTYGYTF.

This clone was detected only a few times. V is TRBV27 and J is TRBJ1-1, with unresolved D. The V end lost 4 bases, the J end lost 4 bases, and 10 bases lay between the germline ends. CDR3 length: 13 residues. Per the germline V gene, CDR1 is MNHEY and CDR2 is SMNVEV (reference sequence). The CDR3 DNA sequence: TGTGCCAGCAGTTACGGCGGAGTCACTGAAGCTTTCTTT. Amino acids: CASSYGGVTEAFF.

The CDR3 loop is CASSSGQGAGYTEAFF. The CDR3 DNA reads TGTGCCAGCAGCTCCGGCCAGGGGGCTGGATACACTGAAGCTTTCTTT. The rearrangement uses TRBV7-3 and TRBJ1-1; 8 bases fit TRBD1. This CDR3 has 16 amino acids. The junction had 10 bases not matched to a gene; V was cut back by 4 bases and J by 3 bases. Germline assignment: CDR1 SGHTA and CDR2 FQGTGA.

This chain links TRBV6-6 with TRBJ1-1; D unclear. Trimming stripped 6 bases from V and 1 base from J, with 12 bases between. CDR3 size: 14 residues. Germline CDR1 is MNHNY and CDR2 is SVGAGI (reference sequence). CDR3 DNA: TGTGCCAGCAGCCGGACGGCTAAGAACACTGAAGCTTTCTTT. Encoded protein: CASSRTAKNTEAFF.

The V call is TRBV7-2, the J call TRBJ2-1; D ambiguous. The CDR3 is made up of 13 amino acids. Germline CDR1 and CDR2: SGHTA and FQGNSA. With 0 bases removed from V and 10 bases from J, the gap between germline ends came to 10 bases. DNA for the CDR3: TGTGCCAGCAGCTTAGCGTATAGTCGCGAGCAGTTCTTC. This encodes CASSLAYSREQFF.

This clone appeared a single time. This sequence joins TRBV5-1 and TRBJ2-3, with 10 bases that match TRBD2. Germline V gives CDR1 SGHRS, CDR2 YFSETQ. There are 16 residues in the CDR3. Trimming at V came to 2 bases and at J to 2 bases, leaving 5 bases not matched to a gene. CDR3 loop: CASSLSSGSYTDTQYF. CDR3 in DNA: TGCGCCAGCAGCTTATCTAGCGGGAGCTACACAGATACGCAGTATTTT.

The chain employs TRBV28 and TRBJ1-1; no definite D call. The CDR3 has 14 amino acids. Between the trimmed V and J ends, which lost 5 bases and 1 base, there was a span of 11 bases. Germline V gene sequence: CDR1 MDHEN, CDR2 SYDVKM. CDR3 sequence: CASSPRVGNTEAFF. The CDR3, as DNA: TGTGCCAGCAGTCCCCGGGTAGGGAACACTGAAGCTTTCTTT.

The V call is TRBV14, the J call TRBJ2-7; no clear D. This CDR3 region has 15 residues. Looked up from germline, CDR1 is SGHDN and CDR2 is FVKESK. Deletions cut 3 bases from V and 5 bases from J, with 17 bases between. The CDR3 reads CASSQRLMTSHEQYF. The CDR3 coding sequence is TGTGCCAGCAGCCAGCGCCTTATGACATCGCACGAGCAGTACTTC.

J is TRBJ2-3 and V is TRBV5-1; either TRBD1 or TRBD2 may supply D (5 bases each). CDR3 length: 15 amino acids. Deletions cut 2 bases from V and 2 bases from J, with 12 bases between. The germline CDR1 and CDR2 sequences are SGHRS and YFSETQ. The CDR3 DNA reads TGCGCCAGCAGCTTATGGGACGGTAACACAGATACGCAGTATTTT. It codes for CASSLWDGNTDTQYF.

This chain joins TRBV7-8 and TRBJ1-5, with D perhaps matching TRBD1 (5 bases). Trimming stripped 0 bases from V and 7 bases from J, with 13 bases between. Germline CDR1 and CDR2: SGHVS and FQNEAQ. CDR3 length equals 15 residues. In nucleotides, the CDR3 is TGTGCCAGCAGCTTAGCGCGGGGGGGGGAACAGCCCCAGCATTTT. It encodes CASSLARGGEQPQHF.

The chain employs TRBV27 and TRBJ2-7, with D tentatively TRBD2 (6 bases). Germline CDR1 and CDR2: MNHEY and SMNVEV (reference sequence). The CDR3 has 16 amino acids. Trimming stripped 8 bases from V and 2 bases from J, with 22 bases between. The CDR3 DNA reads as TGTGCCAGCGATAAGCGGCGGGACGGACGAGCCTACGAGCAGTACTTC. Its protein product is CASDKRRDGRAYEQYF.

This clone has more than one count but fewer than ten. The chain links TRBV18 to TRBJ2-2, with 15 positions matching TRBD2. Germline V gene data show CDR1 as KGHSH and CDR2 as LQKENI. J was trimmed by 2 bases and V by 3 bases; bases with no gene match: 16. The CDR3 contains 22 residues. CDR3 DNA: TGTGCCAGCTCACCCAGAGTCCCGGGACTAGCGGGAGGCCTCGCAAACACCGGGGAGCTGTTTTTT. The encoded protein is CASSPRVPGLAGGLANTGELFF.